Listed here are 7 T cell receptor beta chains from one sample, sequenced in a study of CXCR3-negative and CXCR3-positive naive CD8 T cells. Findings and limits, study-wide: Comparison of naive cells showed more hydrophobic TRB CDR3s in CXCR3-positive than in CXCR3-negative naive cells.

5' RACE with UMI labels generated the TRB cDNA libraries. TCRdb reprocessed the 5' RACE reads and keeps a single row for each CDR3 protein, giving no DNA. The table lists around 66,000 distinct CDR3 sequences. No antigens are known for them. Material for sequencing was naive CXCR3+ CD8+ T cells from blood. Sample subset: CD45RO-CCR7+CD27+CD95- naive CD8+ T cells expressing CXCR3 (TNR3+). These TCRs come from a human donor in good health. Some clones in this sample may be carry-over from other donors' samples.

The genes are TRBV29-1 and TRBJ2-7; there is no DNA to check the TCRdb D call of TRBD1. The CDR3 has 13 residues. Germline V CDR1 and CDR2: SQVTM, ANQGSEA. This CDR3 reads CSVQGETGRDQYF.

The V call is TRBV12-3 or TRBV12-4, the J call TRBJ2-3; TCRdb outputs TRBD1, but without DNA this stays unchecked. The CDR3 contains 12 residues. CDR3 amino acids: CASTPKGDTQYF.

The genes are TRBV29-1 and TRBJ2-7; without DNA, the TCRdb call of TRBD1 cannot be checked. The CDR3 length is 12 residues. Germline V gene lookup returns CDR1 SQVTM and CDR2 ANQGSEA. This CDR3 reads CSVEGRAREQYF.

CDR3 in amino acids: CASSWGWNTGELFF. This chain joins TRBV7-3 and TRBJ2-2. This CDR3 spans 14 amino acids. The germline CDR1 and CDR2 sequences are SGHTA and FQGTGA.

The rearrangement joins TRBV7-6 to TRBJ2-1; TCRdb selects TRBD1, and the lack of DNA leaves this call unchecked. Per germline, CDR1 SGHVS and CDR2 FNYEAQ. The CDR3 spans 18 residues. CDR3 sequence reads: CASSRSPDREGAYNEQFF.

The chain uses TRBV5-1 and TRBJ1-2. This CDR3 comprises 12 residues. CDR1 and CDR2 from the germline V gene are SGHRS and YFSETQ. The CDR3 reads CASSLEGNGYTF. The whole variable domain, filled in from reference TRBV5-1 and TRBJ1-2, reads KAGVTQTPRYLIKTRGQQVTLSCSPISGHRSVSWYQQTPGQGLQFLFEYFSETQRNKGNFPGRFSGRQFSNSRSEMNVSTLELGDSALYLCASSLEGNGYTFGSGTRLTVV.

The chain links TRBV29-1 to TRBJ1-1. This CDR3 has 13 amino acids. Germline loops: CDR1 SQVTM, CDR2 ANQGSEA. Here the CDR3 reads CSVEDRPNTEAFF.